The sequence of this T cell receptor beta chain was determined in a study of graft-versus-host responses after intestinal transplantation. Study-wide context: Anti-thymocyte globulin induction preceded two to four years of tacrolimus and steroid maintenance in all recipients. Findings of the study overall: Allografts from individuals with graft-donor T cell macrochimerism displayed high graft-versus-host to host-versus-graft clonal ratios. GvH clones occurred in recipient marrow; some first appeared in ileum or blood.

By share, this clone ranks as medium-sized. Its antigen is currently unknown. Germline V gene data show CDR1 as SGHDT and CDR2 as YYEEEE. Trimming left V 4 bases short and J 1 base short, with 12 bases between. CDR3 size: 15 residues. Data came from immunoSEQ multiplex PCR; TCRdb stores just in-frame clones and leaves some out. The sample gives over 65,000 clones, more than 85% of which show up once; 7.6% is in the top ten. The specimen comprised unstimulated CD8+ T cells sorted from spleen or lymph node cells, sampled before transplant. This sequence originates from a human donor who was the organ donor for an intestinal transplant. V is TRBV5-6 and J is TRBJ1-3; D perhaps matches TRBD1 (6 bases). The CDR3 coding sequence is TGTGCCAGCAGCGCGGACAGTCTTTCTGGAAACACCATATATTTT. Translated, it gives CASSADSLSGNTIYF.